These 25 T cell receptor beta chains share one sample of origin, sequenced in a study of Ad26.COV2.S vaccination and SARS-CoV-2 variants. The protocol was immunoSEQ multiplex PCR, while the TCRdb copy is restricted to in-frame clones and leaves out a portion. The profile shows 300,000 to 400,000 clones, around four fifths of them singletons. Indicated treatment: some 19 received Ad26.COV2.S at low or high dose, single or two shots; 5 received placebo; per-sample allocation not given. Sampling occurred on day 63 after the first vaccine or placebo injection. The sample was peripheral blood, taken in a trial of Ad26.COV2.S vaccine versus placebo. Receptors originate from a person aged 18-65 years who received the Ad26.COV2.S COVID-19 vaccine or a placebo.

This clone has at least ten counts. This chain joins TRBV7-9 and TRBJ1-3; no firm D call. Germline CDR1 and CDR2: SEHNR and FQNEAQ (reference sequence). The CDR3 is 14 amino acids. Trimming left V 1 base short and J 4 bases short, with 8 bases between. The CDR3 region has the DNA TGTGCCAGCAGCTTAGTAGGGCTCGGAAACACCATATATTTT. This sequence encodes CASSLVGLGNTIYF.

The chain joins TRBV5-1 to TRBJ2-7; a possible D gene is TRBD2 (7 bases). CDR3 length: 15 residues. V lost 0 bases and J lost 7, with 17 bases in between. In germline, CDR1 is SGHRS, CDR2 YFSETQ. The CDR3 DNA reads as TGCGCCAGCAGCTTGGTCGGGGGGCCTATGTTAGAGCAGTACTTC. Encoded protein: CASSLVGGPMLEQYF.

The rearrangement joins TRBV15 to TRBJ1-5, with no clear D. The CDR3 spans 13 residues. Germline CDR1 is LNHNV and CDR2 is YYDKDF (reference sequence). Trimming removed 0 bases at V and 7 bases at J, with 7 bases between. CDR3 protein: CATSRDIGQPQHF. CDR3 nucleotides: TGTGCCACCAGCAGAGATATAGGCCAGCCCCAGCATTTT.

The chain combines TRBV19 with TRBJ1-5; 8 bases match TRBD1. CDR1 LNHDA and CDR2 SQIVND come from the germline V gene (reference sequence). Losses at the gene ends were 5 bases for V and 0 bases for J; bases not matched to a gene: 9. The CDR3 sequence is 17 residues long. In DNA, the CDR3 is TGTGCCAGTAGTGCCTCCGACAGGGGACTTAGCAATCAGCCCCAGCATTTT. It specifies CASSASDRGLSNQPQHF.

The gene calls are TRBV2 and TRBJ1-5, with TRBD1 identical over 9 bases. CDR1 is SNHLY and CDR2 is FYNNEI in the germline V gene. The CDR3 spans 14 residues. Trimming cost V 4 bases and J 9 bases; bases outside gene matches: 7. The CDR3 reads CASSVDRGYGPQHF. Written as DNA, the CDR3 is TGTGCCAGCAGTGTGGACAGGGGTTATGGGCCCCAGCATTTT.

A single count supports this clone. This chain links TRBV19 with TRBJ2-3; 7 positions agree with TRBD1. Germline CDR1 LNHDA, CDR2 SQIVND (reference sequence). V trimming: 6 bases; J trimming: 1 base; junction bases outside the gene matches: 4. The length of the CDR3 is 14 residues. This chain's CDR3 is CASREQGRTDTQYF. Written as DNA, the CDR3 is TGTGCCAGTAGGGAACAGGGGCGCACAGATACGCAGTATTTT.

This clone was recorded once. The chain is built from TRBV7-9 and TRBJ2-7, with a possible D match to TRBD1 (6 bases). The CDR3 has 17 amino acids. CDR1 and CDR2 (germline): SEHNR, FQNEAQ (reference sequence). Trimming left V 1 base short and J 2 bases short, with 18 bases between. In nucleotides, the CDR3 is TGTGCCAGCAGCTTAGACAACCCTTACCAGGGGACCTACGAGCAGTACTTC. Its translation is CASSLDNPYQGTYEQYF.

This clone was recorded many times. This chain links TRBV14 with TRBJ1-2; D is perhaps TRBD1 (6 bases). V was cut by 3 bases and J by 4 bases, with 9 bases left in between. CDR3 length: 13 residues. Germline loops: CDR1 SGHDN, CDR2 FVKESK. In nucleotides, the CDR3 is TGTGCCAGCAGCCATCTAGGGGGCTATGGCTACACCTTC. Translating gives CASSHLGGYGYTF.

CDR3 protein: CASSQGTGNPSWTGELFF. The CDR3 nucleotides read TGTGCCAGCAGCCAAGGAACGGGGAACCCCTCCTGGACCGGGGAGCTGTTTTTT. The V call is TRBV4-2, the J call TRBJ2-2, with D perhaps TRBD2 (5 bases). Between the trimmed V and J ends, which lost 1 base and 5 bases, there was a span of 20 bases. CDR3 length: 18 residues. Germline CDR1 is LGHNA and CDR2 is YNFKEQ.

J is TRBJ1-3 and V is TRBV10-3; the D is unclear. Per the germline V gene, CDR1 is ENHRY and CDR2 is SYGVKD. The CDR3 has 11 amino acids. Trimming left V 7 bases short and J 4 bases short, with 5 bases between. The CDR3 region is CAITSGNTIYF. Written as DNA, the CDR3 is TGTGCCATCACCAGCGGAAACACCATATATTTT.

The V call is TRBV9, the J call TRBJ2-1; 7 positions match TRBD1. Trimming at V came to 2 bases and at J to 3 bases, leaving 5 bases not matched to a gene. CDR1 SGDLS and CDR2 YYNGEE come from the germline V gene. There are 15 residues in the CDR3. CDR3 DNA: TGTGCCAGCAGCGTCGACAGGGCTTTCTACAATGAGCAGTTCTTC. Its translation is CASSVDRAFYNEQFF.

The CDR3 DNA sequence: TGTGCCGTTGGACTAGCGGGTTACAATGAGCAGTTCTTC. Its translation: CAVGLAGYNEQFF. This chain connects TRBV5-4 to TRBJ2-1; 11 positions agree with TRBD2. Looked up from germline, CDR1 is SGHNT and CDR2 is YYREEE (reference sequence). The CDR3 runs to 13 residues. V trimming: 10 bases; J trimming: 4 bases; junction bases outside the gene matches: 4.

This clone showed up just once. The V call is TRBV30, the J call TRBJ1-6; D gene uncertain. The CDR3 is 14 residues long. From germline, CDR1 is GTSNPN and CDR2 SVGIG (reference sequence). V lost 0 bases and J 7 bases, leaving 10 bases between the germline ends. The CDR3 spells CAWSVAGTNSPLHF. The DNA of the CDR3 is TGTGCCTGGAGTGTAGCAGGTACGAATTCACCCCTCCACTTT.

The gene calls are TRBV13 and TRBJ1-2; D possibly corresponds to TRBD1 (6 bases). Trimming left V 4 bases short and J 8 bases short, with 17 bases between. CDR3 length equals 14 residues. The germline CDR1 and CDR2 sequences are PRHDT and FYEKMQ (reference sequence). The DNA of the CDR3 is TGTGCCAGCAGCTGGCTGACAGGTGGTCCCGGCTACACCTTC. It specifies CASSWLTGGPGYTF.

Here the CDR3 DNA reads TGTGCCAGCAGCCAAGGGACGGTGATGGGCACCGGGGAGCTGTTTTTT. It encodes CASSQGTVMGTGELFF. This chain uses TRBV4-2 with TRBJ2-2; D not certain. V was pared by 1 base and J by 4 bases, with 13 bases between. CDR1 LGHNA and CDR2 YNFKEQ come from the germline V gene. This CDR3 has 16 residues.

The chain combines TRBV18 with TRBJ1-4, with D possibly being TRBD1 (6 bases). The CDR3 extends over 14 amino acids. From germline, CDR1 is KGHSH and CDR2 LQKENI. Deletions cut 5 bases from V and 8 bases from J, with 15 bases between. CDR3 coding DNA: TGTGCCAGCTCAACAGGGCCCCTTGAGGAAAAACTGTTTTTT. Translating it yields CASSTGPLEEKLFF. Combining the CDR3 with reference TRBV18 and TRBJ1-4 gives the whole variable domain NAGVMQNPRHLVRRRGQEARLRCSPMKGHSHVYWYRQLPEEGLKFMVYLQKENIIDESGMPKERFSAEFPKEGPSILRIQQVVRGDSAAYFCASSTGPLEEKLFFGSGTQLSVL.

This clone was detected a few times. The chain joins TRBV2 to TRBJ2-5; D might be TRBD1 (5 bases). CDR3 size: 15 residues. V lost 3 bases to trimming and J lost 2 bases, with 13 bases between them. Germline lookup yields CDR1 SNHLY and CDR2 FYNNEI. The CDR3 protein is CASSDQAGLQETQYF. The CDR3 DNA sequence: TGTGCCAGCAGTGATCAGGCAGGGTTACAAGAGACCCAGTACTTC.

The chain links TRBV4-2 to TRBJ1-2; D remains ambiguous. V lost 0 bases, J lost 5 bases, and 4 bases lay in between. Germline CDR1 is LGHNA and CDR2 is YNFKEQ. The CDR3 has 12 amino acids. For the CDR3, the DNA is TGTGCCAGCAGCCAAGAAGGTTATGGCTACACCTTC. Its translation: CASSQEGYGYTF.

This sequence joins TRBV5-5 and TRBJ2-4, with 12 bases identical to TRBD2. V was clipped by 6 bases and J by 0 bases; unmatched bases: 10. The CDR3 length is 18 residues. Germline CDR1 reads SGHKS; CDR2 reads YYEKEE (reference sequence). CDR3 coding DNA: TGTGCCAGCACCATACTAGCGGGGGGCCATCTAGCCAAAAACATTCAGTACTTC. Its translation: CASTILAGGHLAKNIQYF.

CDR3: CASSEGRSSGNTIYF. The CDR3 DNA is TGTGCCAGCAGTGAAGGCAGGAGCTCTGGAAACACCATATATTTT. This chain links TRBV6-1 with TRBJ1-3; D gene ambiguous. The length of the CDR3 is 15 residues. Trimming shortened V by 1 base and J by 0 bases, and 7 bases separated the two germline ends. Per the germline V gene, CDR1 is MNHNS and CDR2 is SASEGT.

The chain combines TRBV6-1 with TRBJ2-6, with no clear D. Germline V gene sequence: CDR1 MNHNS, CDR2 SASEGT. V was trimmed by 7 bases and J by 0 bases, leaving 4 bases between them. There are 13 residues in the CDR3. CDR3 loop: CASTYSGANVLTF. CDR3 DNA: TGTGCCAGCACGTACTCTGGGGCCAACGTCCTGACTTTC.

This clone was seen only once. The J gene is TRBJ2-3, the V gene TRBV27; tentative D call: TRBD2 (7 bases). Germline lookup yields CDR1 MNHEY and CDR2 SMNVEV (reference sequence). The CDR3 is 16 residues long. Trimming removed 6 bases from V and 4 bases from J, with 20 bases in between. CDR3 DNA sequence: TGTGCCAGCAGAGCGAGGGGGGGCCTCGTTGCAGATACGCAGTATTTT. Its translation is CASRARGGLVADTQYF.

About this clone: Other nucleotide sequences from this sample produce the same CDR3. The V and J genes are TRBV5-1 and TRBJ2-7; D gene uncertain. This CDR3 is 13 amino acids long. Between the trimmed V and J ends, which lost 0 bases and 1 base, there was a span of 5 bases. Germline CDR1 and CDR2: SGHRS and YFSETQ. The CDR3 here is CASSLAGSYEQYF. CDR3 nucleotides: TGCGCCAGCAGCTTGGCCGGTTCCTACGAGCAGTACTTC.

This rearrangement joins TRBV18 to TRBJ1-6; no clear D gene. The V gene's germline CDR1 is KGHSH and CDR2 LQKENI. CDR3 length: 16 residues. V was trimmed by 4 bases and J by 6 bases, leaving 16 bases between them. CDR3 sequence (DNA): TGTGCCAGCTCACAATCCGGACTAGTCGGTAATTCACCCCTCCACTTT. Amino acid sequence: CASSQSGLVGNSPLHF.

The chain is built from TRBV28 and TRBJ1-2; D is uncertain. The CDR3 runs to 13 residues. Trimming removed 10 bases from V and 0 bases from J, with 12 bases in between. Germline values: CDR1 MDHEN, CDR2 SYDVKM. The CDR3 region is CAITTYANYGYTF. CDR3 DNA: TGTGCCATTACGACATACGCTAACTATGGCTACACCTTC.